The 18 T cell receptor beta chains presented below share a single source sample, sequenced in a study of T cell clusters in autoimmune cytopenias. TRB amplification used roughly 250 ng of peripheral blood genomic DNA. TRB rearrangements were amplified by touch-down multiplex PCR with mixed TRB-A/B primers. From its re-call of the multiplex PCR reads, TCRdb lists each CDR3 protein once, without DNA. In all, the sample yields over 10,000 distinct CDR3 sequences. This same sample was also part of a study on T cell repertoires in aging, cancer and after chemotherapy.

Source material: peripheral blood. The receptors shown here come from a human donor in good health.

This clonotype is called medium-sized based on its frequency. The chain couples TRBV11-3 to TRBJ1-6. The germline gives CDR1 SGHNT, CDR2 YENEEA. CDR3 length: 15 residues. The CDR3 region is CASRPGQGEASPLHF.

The chain has TRBV7-6 and TRBJ2-1; TCRdb's D call, TRBD1, is unchecked because there is no DNA. The V gene's germline CDR1 is SGHVS and CDR2 FNYEAQ. CDR3 length: 15 amino acids. The chain's CDR3 is CASSVDRYTNNEQFF.

The chain recombines TRBV7-9 with TRBJ1-2; TCRdb's D gene call, TRBD1, goes unchecked for lack of DNA. The germline gives CDR1 SEHNR, CDR2 FQNEAQ (reference sequence). The CDR3 is 15 amino acids. The CDR3 protein is CASSWQGLFNYGYTF.

The V call is TRBV30, the J call TRBJ1-2; TCRdb outputs TRBD1, but without DNA this stays unchecked. Germline V gene lookup returns CDR1 GTSNPN and CDR2 SVGIG (reference sequence). The CDR3 is 15 amino acids. CDR3 sequence reads: CAWSVKLGTGNGYTF. The full variable domain, in which reference TRBV30 and TRBJ1-2 provide the parts outside the CDR3, is SQTIHQWPATLVQPVGSPLSLECTVEGTSNPNLYWYRQAAGRGLQLLFYSVGIGQISSEVPQNLSASRPQDRQFILSSKKLLLSDSGFYLCAWSVKLGTGNGYTFGSGTRLTVV.

Its frequency marks this clonotype as medium-sized. The chain links TRBV15 to TRBJ2-1; TCRdb's D call, TRBD1, is unchecked because there is no DNA. The CDR3 runs to 16 residues. CDR1 is LNHNV and CDR2 is YYDKDF in the germline V gene (reference sequence). CDR3 amino acids: CATSTARGGSYNEQFF.

The V call is TRBV5-4, the J call TRBJ2-7. Germline V gives CDR1 SGHNT, CDR2 YYREEE (reference sequence). The CDR3 runs 15 residues. The CDR3 is CASSLVGSGSYEQYF.

This clonotype shows up as medium-sized by frequency. This sequence joins TRBV29-1 and TRBJ1-1; with no DNA, the TCRdb D assignment of TRBD1 cannot be verified. This CDR3 is built from 13 residues. Germline V gives CDR1 SQVTM, CDR2 ANQGSEA. CDR3: CSVGQGGRTEAFF.

The chain employs TRBV6-1 and TRBJ2-7; without DNA, the TCRdb call of TRBD1 cannot be checked. Per the germline V gene, CDR1 is MNHNS and CDR2 is SASEGT. The CDR3 sequence is 13 residues long. CDR3 amino acids: CASSDRPMDGQYF.

V is TRBV5-6 and J is TRBJ2-7; TCRdb gives TRBD1 as the D gene, but with no DNA this cannot be confirmed. The CDR3 has 14 amino acids. Germline V gene data show CDR1 as SGHDT and CDR2 as YYEEEE. The CDR3 sequence is CASGTGTGDGEQYF.

By frequency, this clonotype registers medium-sized. This sequence joins TRBV19 and TRBJ2-6. CDR3 length: 14 amino acids. Germline assignment: CDR1 LNHDA and CDR2 SQIVND (reference sequence). CDR3 protein: CASTRISGANVLTF.

This rearrangement joins TRBV5-6 to TRBJ2-1; checking the TCRdb D call of TRBD1 is not possible without DNA. CDR1 SGHDT and CDR2 YYEEEE come from the germline V gene. The CDR3 is made up of 15 amino acids. This chain's CDR3 is CASSWGGVRGNEQFF.

The chain has TRBV6-1 and TRBJ2-1; checking the TCRdb D call of TRBD1 is not possible without DNA. Germline lookup yields CDR1 MNHNS and CDR2 SASEGT. This CDR3 contains 15 residues. CDR3 loop: CASRHVPGTANEQFF.

V usage is TRBV11-3 and J usage is TRBJ1-1; absent DNA, TCRdb's TRBD1 call cannot be checked. The germline CDR1 and CDR2 sequences are SGHNT and YENEEA. The CDR3 has 14 residues. Here the CDR3 reads CASSLSTGGTEAFF.

This sequence joins TRBV19 and TRBJ1-5; TCRdb gives TRBD1 as the D gene, but with no DNA this cannot be confirmed. This CDR3 region has 14 residues. From germline, CDR1 is LNHDA and CDR2 SQIVND (reference sequence). The CDR3 is CASNRDGGNQPQHF.

By frequency, this clonotype registers medium-sized. The chain joins TRBV29-1 to TRBJ1-4; absent DNA, TCRdb's TRBD1 call cannot be checked. The length of the CDR3 is 14 residues. Germline V CDR1 and CDR2: SQVTM, ANQGSEA. CDR3: CSVGQGASNEKLFF.

This chain uses TRBV7-9 with TRBJ1-6; TCRdb's assignment of TRBD1 cannot be checked, as there is no DNA. Germline CDR1 and CDR2: SEHNR and FQNEAQ (reference sequence). The CDR3 covers 16 residues. The CDR3 loop reads CASSSTVSSYNSPLHF. The whole variable domain, remainder taken from reference TRBV7-9 and TRBJ1-6, is DTGVSQNPRHKITKRGQNVTFRCDPISEHNRLYWYRQTLGQGPEFLTYFQNEAQLEKSRLLSDRFSAERPKGSFSTLEIQRTEQGDSAMYLCASSSTVSSYNSPLHFGNGTRLTVT.

This clonotype is identified as medium-sized from frequency. This chain joins TRBV6-5 and TRBJ2-2; TCRdb's D call of TRBD1 is untestable without DNA. In germline, CDR1 is MNHEY, CDR2 SVGAGI. The CDR3 consists of 13 residues. CDR3 in amino acids: CASGRAFTGELFF.

The chain has TRBV5-6 and TRBJ1-1. CDR1 and CDR2 from the germline V gene are SGHDT and YYEEEE. The CDR3 has 12 residues. The CDR3 sequence: CASGVRNTEAFF.